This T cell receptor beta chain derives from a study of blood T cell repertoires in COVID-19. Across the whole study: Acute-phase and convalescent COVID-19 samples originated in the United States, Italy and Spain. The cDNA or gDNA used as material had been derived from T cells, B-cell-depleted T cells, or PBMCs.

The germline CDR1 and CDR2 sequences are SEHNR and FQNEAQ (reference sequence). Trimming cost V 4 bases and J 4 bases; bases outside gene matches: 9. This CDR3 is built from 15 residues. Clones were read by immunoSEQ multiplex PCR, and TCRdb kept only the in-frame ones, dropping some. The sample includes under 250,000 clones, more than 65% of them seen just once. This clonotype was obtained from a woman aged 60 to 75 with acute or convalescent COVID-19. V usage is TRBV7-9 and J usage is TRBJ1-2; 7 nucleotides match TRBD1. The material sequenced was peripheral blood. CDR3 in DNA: TGTGCCAGCAGCTCCGACAGGGCGCTTCTCTATGGCTACACCTTC. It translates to CASSSDRALLYGYTF.